The 18 T cell receptor beta chains listed next were all sequenced from one sample in a study of identical twins. TCRdb used MiXCR to reprocess the 5' RACE reads, holding one entry per CDR3 protein. The top ten clones hold around 1.6% of a sample with nearly 900,000 distinct CDR3 sequences, 9% to 15% of them seen once. These data also featured in a second study, about yellow fever vaccine responses in identical twins.

The specimen was PBMCs. These receptor sequences come from a woman aged 18-35 years in good health.

The chain couples TRBV24-1 to TRBJ2-3, with a possible D match to TRBD1 (5 bases). The CDR3 spans 15 residues. The V and J ends lost 0 bases and 0 bases respectively, with 6 bases between them. Looked up from germline, CDR1 is KGHDR and CDR2 is SFDVKD. The CDR3 region is CATSDLGASTDTQYF. For the CDR3, the DNA is TGTGCCACCAGTGATTTGGGGGCTAGCACAGATACGCAGTATTTT.

This clonotype was seen at least ten times. V is TRBV20-1 and J is TRBJ2-3; D is ambiguous. The CDR3 has 16 amino acids. Germline-derived CDR1 and CDR2 are DFQATT and SNEGSKA (reference sequence). V was cut by 0 bases and J by 0 bases, with 13 bases left in between. The CDR3 sequence is CSARDRSPASTDTQYF. The CDR3 DNA follows: TGCAGTGCTAGAGATCGGTCCCCTGCCAGCACAGATACGCAGTATTTT.

This clonotype was found a few times. The J gene is TRBJ1-4, the V gene TRBV25-1, with D unresolved. CDR3 length: 13 residues. Germline values: CDR1 MGHDK, CDR2 SYGVNS. With 1 base removed from V and 8 bases from J, the gap between germline ends came to 8 bases. This CDR3 is CASSELGSEKLFF. CDR3 DNA: TGTGCCAGCAGTGAATTGGGCAGCGAAAAACTGTTTTTT.

This clonotype was counted between two and nine times. The chain links TRBV2 to TRBJ2-1; 11 bases align to TRBD2. This CDR3 has 17 amino acids. Germline CDR1 reads SNHLY; CDR2 reads FYNNEI. V lost 5 bases to trimming and J lost 3 bases; unmatched junction nucleotides: 9. In nucleotides, the CDR3 is TGTGCCAGCAGTAGGGGACTAGCGGCAACCTACTACAATGAGCAGTTCTTC. It is translated as CASSRGLAATYYNEQFF.

At least ten counts were recorded for this clonotype. V and J are TRBV10-3 and TRBJ1-5, with 8 bases that match TRBD1. The CDR3 is 13 residues long. With V trimmed by 9 bases and J by 5 bases, 6 bases remained unmatched. CDR1 ENHRY and CDR2 SYGVKD come from the germline V gene. CDR3 region: CAIQQDRDQPQHF. Written as DNA, the CDR3 is TGTGCCATACAACAGGACAGGGATCAGCCCCAGCATTTT.

V usage is TRBV5-1 and J usage is TRBJ2-3; D perhaps matches TRBD1 (7 bases). This CDR3 has 17 residues. Germline loops: CDR1 SGHRS, CDR2 YFSETQ. V was clipped by 0 bases and J by 2 bases, with 16 bases between them. The CDR3 DNA is TGCGCCAGCAGCTTGGGTGGAGGGGGCTCCGCCACAGATACGCAGTATTTT. Its translation: CASSLGGGGSATDTQYF.

This clonotype was found a few times. The V call is TRBV28, the J call TRBJ2-3; 10 bases line up with TRBD2. The CDR3 extends over 17 amino acids. J was trimmed by 4 bases and V by 3 bases; bases with no gene match: 10. CDR1 MDHEN and CDR2 SYDVKM come from the germline V gene. CDR3 nucleotides: TGTGCCAGCAGTTTTTTTCTCGGGAGCGGGGGGGCAGATACGCAGTATTTT. This sequence encodes CASSFFLGSGGADTQYF.

The sample holds a few counts of this clonotype. The chain recombines TRBV28 with TRBJ2-1; D gene ambiguous. The germline V and J ends were trimmed by 7 bases and 12 bases, with 28 bases remaining between them. The CDR3 has 16 residues. Germline lookup yields CDR1 MDHEN and CDR2 SYDVKM. CDR3 region: CASTPSLWKYDVGQFF. CDR3 DNA: TGTGCCAGCACCCCGTCCCTATGGAAATATGACGTTGGGCAGTTCTTC.

This clonotype has more than one count but fewer than ten. The V and J genes are TRBV20-1 and TRBJ2-1, with D possibly TRBD2 on 7 matching bases. The CDR3 loop spans 15 amino acids. Germline assignment: CDR1 DFQATT and CDR2 SNEGSKA (reference sequence). V was pared by 5 bases and J by 4 bases, with 18 bases between. The DNA of the CDR3 is TGCAGTGCTCCAGGGGTGAGCGGGGAATACAATGAGCAGTTCTTC. This sequence encodes CSAPGVSGEYNEQFF.

This clonotype showed up just a few times. V usage is TRBV11-2 and J usage is TRBJ1-5; D unclear. This CDR3 is 15 amino acids long. Trimming took 5 bases from V and 2 from J, leaving 13 bases between them. CDR1 is SGHAT, CDR2 FQNNGV, per germline. The chain's CDR3 is CASSPVGLGNQPQHF. Here the CDR3 DNA reads TGTGCCAGCAGCCCCGTGGGGTTGGGCAATCAGCCCCAGCATTTT. The variable domain in full, with the rest retrieved from reference TRBV11-2 and TRBJ1-5, is EAGVAQSPRYKIIEKRQSVAFWCNPISGHATLYWYQQILGQGPKLLIQFQNNGVVDDSQLPKDRFSAERLKGVDSTLKIQPAKLEDSAVYLCASSPVGLGNQPQHFGDGTRLSIL.

This clonotype was counted a few times. This chain joins TRBV7-9 and TRBJ2-3; perhaps TRBD2 as D (5 bases). Trimming cost V 2 bases and J 9 bases, with 9 bases left between them. The CDR3 spans 12 residues. CDR1 is SEHNR, CDR2 FQNEAQ, per germline (reference sequence). The CDR3 DNA follows: TGTGCCAGCAGCTTACCAGAGGGAACGCAGTATTTT. Protein sequence: CASSLPEGTQYF. Full variable domain (remainder filled in from reference TRBV7-9 and TRBJ2-3): DTGVSQNPRHKITKRGQNVTFRCDPISEHNRLYWYRQTLGQGPEFLTYFQNEAQLEKSRLLSDRFSAERPKGSFSTLEIQRTEQGDSAMYLCASSLPEGTQYFGPGTRLTVL.

This clonotype was seen a handful of times. This chain links TRBV12-3 or TRBV12-4 with TRBJ1-2, with D perhaps TRBD1 (5 bases). CDR3 length: 15 residues. V shed 6 bases and J shed 8 bases, with 22 bases lying between them. The CDR3 loop is CASSSTRDGPGGYTF. As DNA, the CDR3 is TGTGCCAGCAGCTCTACCCGGGACGGCCCTGGCGGCTACACCTTC.

This clonotype has a count of ten or more. The chain is built from TRBV7-2 and TRBJ1-3; D is possibly TRBD1 (5 bases). CDR3 length: 13 residues. V was clipped by 5 bases and J by 7 bases, with 12 bases between them. Germline V CDR1 and CDR2: SGHTA, FQGNSA. The CDR3 spells CASSLTRDNTIYF. The DNA of the CDR3 is TGTGCCAGCAGCCTTACCAGGGATAACACCATATATTTT.

The genes are TRBV20-1 and TRBJ2-3; a weak D match, TRBD2 (6 bases). The V end was cut by 6 bases, the J end by 0 bases, with 10 bases between. The length of the CDR3 is 13 residues. Germline CDR1 is DFQATT and CDR2 is SNEGSKA (reference sequence). In nucleotides, the CDR3 is TGCAGTGCCCATGGGACTAGCACAGATACGCAGTATTTT. It is translated as CSAHGTSTDTQYF.

The rearrangement links TRBV20-1 to TRBJ1-1; D remains unclear. The CDR3 length is 13 residues. Trimming removed 0 bases at V and 5 bases at J, with 10 bases between. Germline-derived CDR1 and CDR2 are DFQATT and SNEGSKA (reference sequence). CDR3 region: CSAREGGKTEAFF. DNA for the CDR3: TGCAGTGCTAGAGAGGGAGGGAAGACTGAAGCTTTCTTT.

This clonotype was seen a handful of times. V and J are TRBV7-8 and TRBJ1-1; D is perhaps TRBD1 (6 bases). From germline, CDR1 is SGHVS and CDR2 FQNEAQ. The CDR3 is 13 residues long. The V gene lost 5 bases and the J gene lost 5 bases, with 12 bases spanning the gap. In nucleotides, the CDR3 is TGTGCCAGCAGCAACAGGGCCGGTACTGAAGCTTTCTTT. Its protein product is CASSNRAGTEAFF. The whole variable domain, remainder taken from reference TRBV7-8 and TRBJ1-1, is GAGVSQSPRYKVAKRGQDVALRCDPISGHVSLFWYQQALGQGPEFLTYFQNEAQLDKSGLPSDRFFAERPEGSVSTLKIQRTQQEDSAVYLCASSNRAGTEAFFGQGTRLTVV.

This clonotype was seen more than once but under ten times. The chain couples TRBV7-9 to TRBJ1-3; 7 bases match TRBD1. V was clipped by 5 bases and J by 0 bases; unmatched bases: 4. CDR1 is SEHNR, CDR2 FQNEAQ, per germline (reference sequence). This CDR3 contains 15 residues. The CDR3 region has the DNA TGTGCCAGCAGCGCGGACAGGACCTCTGGAAACACCATATATTTT. It yields the protein CASSADRTSGNTIYF. Variable domain in full (rest from reference TRBV7-9 and TRBJ1-3): DTGVSQNPRHKITKRGQNVTFRCDPISEHNRLYWYRQTLGQGPEFLTYFQNEAQLEKSRLLSDRFSAERPKGSFSTLEIQRTEQGDSAMYLCASSADRTSGNTIYFGEGSWLTVV.

This clonotype was detected only a few times. The V call is TRBV6-1, the J call TRBJ2-5, with TRBD1 identical over 8 bases. The trim removed 5 bases at V and 5 bases at J, leaving 7 bases unmatched. The CDR3 contains 14 residues. Germline assignment: CDR1 MNHNS and CDR2 SASEGT. The CDR3 coding sequence is TGTGCCAGCAGTCCGACAGGGGAGTGGGAGACCCAGTACTTC. The encoded protein is CASSPTGEWETQYF.